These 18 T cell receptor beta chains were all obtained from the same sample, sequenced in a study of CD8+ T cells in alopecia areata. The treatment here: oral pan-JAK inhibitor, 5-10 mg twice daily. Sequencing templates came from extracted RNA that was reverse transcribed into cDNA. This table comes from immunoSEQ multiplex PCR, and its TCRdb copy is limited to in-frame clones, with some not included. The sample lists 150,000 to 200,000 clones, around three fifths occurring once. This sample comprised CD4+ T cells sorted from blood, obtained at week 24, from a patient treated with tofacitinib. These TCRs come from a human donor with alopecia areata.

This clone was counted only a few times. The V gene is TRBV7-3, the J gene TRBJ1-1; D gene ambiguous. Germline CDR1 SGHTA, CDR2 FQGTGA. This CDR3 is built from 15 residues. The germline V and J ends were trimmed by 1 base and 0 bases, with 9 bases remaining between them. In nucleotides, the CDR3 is TGTGCCAGCAGCTTAAGTCCAGCCATGAACACTGAAGCTTTCTTT. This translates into CASSLSPAMNTEAFF.

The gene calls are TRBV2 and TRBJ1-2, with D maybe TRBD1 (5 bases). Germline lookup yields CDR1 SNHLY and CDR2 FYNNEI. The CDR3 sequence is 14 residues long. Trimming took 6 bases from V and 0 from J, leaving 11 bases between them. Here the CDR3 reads CASRSGHPNYGYTF. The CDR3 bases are TGTGCCAGCAGATCAGGACACCCTAACTATGGCTACACCTTC.

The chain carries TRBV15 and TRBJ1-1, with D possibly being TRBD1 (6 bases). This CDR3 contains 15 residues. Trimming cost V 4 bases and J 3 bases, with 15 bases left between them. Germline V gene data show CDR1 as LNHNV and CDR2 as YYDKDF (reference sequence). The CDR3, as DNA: TGTGCCACCAGCACACAAAACGCAGGGGACACTGAAGCTTTCTTT. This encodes CATSTQNAGDTEAFF.

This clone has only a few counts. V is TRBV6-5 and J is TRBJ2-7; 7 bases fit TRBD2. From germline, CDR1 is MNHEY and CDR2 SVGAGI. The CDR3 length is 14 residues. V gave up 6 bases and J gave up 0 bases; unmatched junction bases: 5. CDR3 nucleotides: TGTGCCAGCAGCAGAGGCGGGGGCTCCTACGAGCAGTACTTC. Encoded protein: CASSRGGGSYEQYF.

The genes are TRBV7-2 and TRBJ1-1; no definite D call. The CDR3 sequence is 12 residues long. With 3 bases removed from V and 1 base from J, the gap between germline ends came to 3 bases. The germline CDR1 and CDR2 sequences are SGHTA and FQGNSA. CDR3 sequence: CASSFSNTEAFF. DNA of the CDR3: TGTGCCAGCAGCTTCTCGAACACTGAAGCTTTCTTT. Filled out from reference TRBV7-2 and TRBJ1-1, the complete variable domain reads GAGVSQSPSNKVTEKGKDVELRCDPISGHTALYWYRQSLGQGLEFLIYFQGNSAPDKSGLPSDRFSAERTGGSVSTLTIQRTQQEDSAVYLCASSFSNTEAFFGQGTRLTVV.

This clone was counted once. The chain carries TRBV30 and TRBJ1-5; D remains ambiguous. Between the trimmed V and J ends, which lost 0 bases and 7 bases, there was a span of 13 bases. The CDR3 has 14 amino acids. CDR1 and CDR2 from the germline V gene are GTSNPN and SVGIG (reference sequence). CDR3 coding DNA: TGTGCCTGGAGTGTATCTGGTATTGCGCAGCCCCAGCATTTT. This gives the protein CAWSVSGIAQPQHF.

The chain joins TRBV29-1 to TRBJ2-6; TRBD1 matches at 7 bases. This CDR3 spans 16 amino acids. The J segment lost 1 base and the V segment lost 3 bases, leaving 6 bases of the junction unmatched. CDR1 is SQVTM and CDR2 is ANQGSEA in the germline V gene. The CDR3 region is CSVEGTEQSGANVLTF. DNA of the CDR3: TGCAGCGTTGAGGGGACAGAGCAATCTGGGGCCAACGTCCTGACTTTC.

CDR3 loop: CSVALRLAAATDTQYF. CDR3 nucleotides: TGCAGCGTTGCCTTAAGACTAGCGGCGGCCACAGATACGCAGTATTTT. The chain couples TRBV29-1 to TRBJ2-3; 9 bases are shared with TRBD2. Unmatched junction bases numbered 10, after V lost 4 bases and J lost 2 bases. This CDR3 contains 16 residues. Per germline, CDR1 SQVTM and CDR2 ANQGSEA.

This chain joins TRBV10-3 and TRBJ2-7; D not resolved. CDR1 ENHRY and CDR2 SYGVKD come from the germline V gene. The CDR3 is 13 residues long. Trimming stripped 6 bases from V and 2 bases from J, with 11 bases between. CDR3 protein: CAISPPDAYEQYF. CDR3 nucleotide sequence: TGTGCCATCAGCCCCCCGGATGCCTACGAGCAGTACTTC.

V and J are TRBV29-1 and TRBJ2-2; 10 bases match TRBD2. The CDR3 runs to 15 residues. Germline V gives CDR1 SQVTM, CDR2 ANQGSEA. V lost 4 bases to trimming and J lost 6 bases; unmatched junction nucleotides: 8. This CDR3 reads CSVGGAGGRSGELFF. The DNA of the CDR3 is TGCAGCGTTGGAGGAGCGGGGGGGCGGTCCGGGGAGCTGTTTTTT.

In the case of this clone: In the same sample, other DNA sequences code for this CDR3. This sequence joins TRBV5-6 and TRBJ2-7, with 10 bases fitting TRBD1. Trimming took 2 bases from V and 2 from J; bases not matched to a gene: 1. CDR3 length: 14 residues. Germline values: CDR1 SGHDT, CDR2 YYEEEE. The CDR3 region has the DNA TGTGCCAGCAGCTTAGGACAGGGGGCCTACGAGCAGTACTTC. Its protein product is CASSLGQGAYEQYF.

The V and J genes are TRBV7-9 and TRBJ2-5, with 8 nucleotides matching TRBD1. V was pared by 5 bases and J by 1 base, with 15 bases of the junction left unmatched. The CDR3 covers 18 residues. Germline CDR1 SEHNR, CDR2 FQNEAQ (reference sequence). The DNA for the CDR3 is TGTGCCAGCAGCCGAACCGGACAGGGAGTATTCCCCCAAGAGACCCAGTACTTC. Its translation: CASSRTGQGVFPQETQYF.

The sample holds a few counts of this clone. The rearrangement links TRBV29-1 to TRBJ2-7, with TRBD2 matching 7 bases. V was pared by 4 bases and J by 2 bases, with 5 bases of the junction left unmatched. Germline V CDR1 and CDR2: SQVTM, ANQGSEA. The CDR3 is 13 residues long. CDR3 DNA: TGCAGCGTTGTTCTTCGGGAGGCCTACGAGCAGTACTTC. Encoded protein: CSVVLREAYEQYF.

CDR3 DNA sequence: TGTGCCAGCAGTTCCCTAGGGACAGTCTCCTACGAGCAGTACTTC. It specifies CASSSLGTVSYEQYF. V gene TRBV2 combines with J gene TRBJ2-7; 7 bases match TRBD1. The V gene's germline CDR1 is SNHLY and CDR2 FYNNEI. The CDR3 totals 15 residues. Germline trimming cut 5 bases from V and 0 bases from J; bases unmatched to any gene: 7. Full variable domain (remainder filled in from reference TRBV2 and TRBJ2-7): EPEVTQTPSHQVTQMGQEVILRCVPISNHLYFYWYRQILGQKVEFLVSFYNNEISEKSEIFDDQFSVERPDGSNFTLKIRSTKLEDSAMYFCASSSLGTVSYEQYFGPGTRLTVT.

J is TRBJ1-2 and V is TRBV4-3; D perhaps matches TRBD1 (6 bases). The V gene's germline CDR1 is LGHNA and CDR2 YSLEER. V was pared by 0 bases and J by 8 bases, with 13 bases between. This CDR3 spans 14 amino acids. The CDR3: CASSQDNGQSGYTF. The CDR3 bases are TGCGCCAGCAGCCAAGATAACGGACAGTCCGGCTACACCTTC.

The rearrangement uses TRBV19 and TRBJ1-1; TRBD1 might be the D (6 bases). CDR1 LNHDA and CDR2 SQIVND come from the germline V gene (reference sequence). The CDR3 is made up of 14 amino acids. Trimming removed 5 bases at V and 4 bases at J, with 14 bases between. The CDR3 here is CASSSQGRVTEAFF. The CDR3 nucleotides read TGTGCCAGTAGTTCACAGGGAAGGGTCACTGAAGCTTTCTTT.

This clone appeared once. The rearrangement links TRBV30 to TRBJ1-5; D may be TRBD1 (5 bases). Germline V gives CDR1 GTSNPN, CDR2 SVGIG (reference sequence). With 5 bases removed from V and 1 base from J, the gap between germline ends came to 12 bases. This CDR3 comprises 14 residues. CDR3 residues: CAWGEGDSNQPQHF. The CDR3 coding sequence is TGTGCCTGGGGAGAAGGGGACAGCAATCAGCCCCAGCATTTT.

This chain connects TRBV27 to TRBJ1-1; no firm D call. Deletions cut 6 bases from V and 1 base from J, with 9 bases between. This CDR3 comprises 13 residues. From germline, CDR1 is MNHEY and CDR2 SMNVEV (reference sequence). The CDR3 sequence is CASRLPGNTEAFF. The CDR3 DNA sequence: TGTGCCAGCAGACTCCCGGGGAACACTGAAGCTTTCTTT.